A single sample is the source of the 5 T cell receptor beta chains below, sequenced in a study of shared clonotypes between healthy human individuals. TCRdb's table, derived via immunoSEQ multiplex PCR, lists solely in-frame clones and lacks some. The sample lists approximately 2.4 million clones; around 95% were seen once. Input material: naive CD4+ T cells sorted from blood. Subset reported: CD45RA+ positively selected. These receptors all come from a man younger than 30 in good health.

The CDR3 loop reads CASRQSGTTEAFF. CDR3 nucleotide sequence: TGTGCCAGCAGACAATCAGGGACCACTGAAGCTTTCTTT. The chain recombines TRBV2 with TRBJ1-1; TRBD1 might be the D (5 bases). CDR1 and CDR2 from the germline V gene are SNHLY and FYNNEI. V lost 6 bases and J lost 4, with 12 bases in between. The CDR3 is 13 residues long.

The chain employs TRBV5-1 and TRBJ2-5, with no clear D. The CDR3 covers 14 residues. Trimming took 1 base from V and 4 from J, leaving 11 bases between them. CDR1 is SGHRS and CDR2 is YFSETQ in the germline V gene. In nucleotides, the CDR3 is TGCGCCAGCAGCTTGTACAAAAAGGGAGAGACCCAGTACTTC. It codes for CASSLYKKGETQYF.

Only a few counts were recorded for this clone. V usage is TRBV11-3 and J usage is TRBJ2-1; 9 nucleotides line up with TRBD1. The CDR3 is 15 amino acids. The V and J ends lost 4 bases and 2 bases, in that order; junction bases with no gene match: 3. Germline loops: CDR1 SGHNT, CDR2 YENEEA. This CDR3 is CASSSGTGPYNEQFF. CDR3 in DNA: TGTGCCAGCAGCTCCGGGACAGGGCCCTACAATGAGCAGTTCTTC. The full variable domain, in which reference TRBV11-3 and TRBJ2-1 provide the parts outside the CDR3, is EAGVVQSPRYKIIEKKQPVAFWCNPISGHNTLYWYLQNLGQGPELLIRYENEEAVDDSQLPKDRFSAERLKGVDSTLKIQPAELGDSAVYLCASSSGTGPYNEQFFGPGTRLTVL.

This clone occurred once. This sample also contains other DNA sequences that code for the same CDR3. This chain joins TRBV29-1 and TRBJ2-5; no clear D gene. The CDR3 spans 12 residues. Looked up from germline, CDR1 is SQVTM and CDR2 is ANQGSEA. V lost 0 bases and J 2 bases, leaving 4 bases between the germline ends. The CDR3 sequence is CSVEELQETQYF. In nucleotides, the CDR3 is TGCAGCGTTGAAGAACTGCAAGAGACCCAGTACTTC.

CDR3 sequence: CASSQDLGQGFGSYNSPLHF. The CDR3, as DNA: TGCGCCAGCAGCCAAGATTTGGGACAGGGGTTTGGCTCCTATAATTCACCCCTCCACTTT. The V and J genes are TRBV4-1 and TRBJ1-6, with TRBD1 identical over 10 bases. Germline lookup yields CDR1 MGHRA and CDR2 YSYEKL. The J segment lost 0 bases and the V segment lost 0 bases, leaving 8 bases of the junction unmatched. The CDR3 covers 20 residues.